The 17 T cell receptor beta chains presented below share a single source sample, sequenced in a study of blood T cells in healthy people across ages. Through a sample-barcoded 5' primer and a J-beta primer mix, a second PCR was run for about 6 to 12 cycles. Each CDR3 protein is one row after TCRdb ran MiXCR on the 5' RACE reads. The sample includes 1 million or so distinct CDR3 sequences, roughly 24% of them seen just once. The sample also formed part of further work on T cells of mothers and their children.

Sequenced material: blood. The receptors here all came from a girl aged 2-10 years in good health.

The V and J genes are TRBV12-3 or TRBV12-4 and TRBJ1-2; D is unresolved. CDR3 length equals 17 residues. Trimming took 4 bases from V and 0 from J, leaving 18 bases between them. CDR3 sequence: CASSYLPSGPSNYGYTF. The DNA of the CDR3 is TGTGCCAGCAGTTACCTCCCTTCCGGGCCATCTAACTATGGCTACACCTTC.

This clonotype has a handful of counts. V and J are TRBV6-5 and TRBJ2-7; TRBD2 aligns across 9 bases. This CDR3 has 14 residues. The V gene end was trimmed by 10 bases and the J gene end by 1 base; junction bases not matched to a gene: 8. The V gene's germline CDR1 is MNHEY and CDR2 SVGAGI. The CDR3 bases are TGTGCCACTCAAAGGACTAGCGCTTCCTACGAGCAGTACTTC. This gives the protein CATQRTSASYEQYF.

V usage is TRBV3-1 and J usage is TRBJ2-3; D is perhaps TRBD1 or TRBD2 (6 bases each). V was clipped by 1 base and J by 15 bases, with 20 bases between them. CDR1 is LGHDT and CDR2 is YNNKEL in the germline V gene (reference sequence). The CDR3 extends over 14 amino acids. The CDR3 nucleotides are TGTGCCAGCAGCCAAGTTGGGGGCGGAGGGGCCTTTTATTTT. Protein product: CASSQVGGGGAFYF.

This clonotype has just a few counts. The chain employs TRBV6-5 and TRBJ2-1; unclear D gene. Germline CDR1 and CDR2: MNHEY and SVGAGI. This CDR3 region has 16 residues. Trimming took off 1 base at V and 5 bases at J, with 15 bases between the two ends. As DNA, the CDR3 is TGTGCCAGCAGTTACTATGACCCGATCCTCCACAATGAGCAGTTCTTC. This encodes CASSYYDPILHNEQFF.

This chain connects TRBV4-3 to TRBJ2-3; TRBD1 matches 7 bases. The CDR3 consists of 13 residues. The germline V gene has CDR1 LGHNA and CDR2 YSLEER. J was trimmed by 9 bases and V by 2 bases; bases with no gene match: 5. The CDR3 region has the DNA TGCGCCAGCAGCCAACACCCGGGACAGACGCAGTATTTT. The encoded protein is CASSQHPGQTQYF.

This chain connects TRBV7-9 to TRBJ1-2, with D hard to call. CDR3 length equals 13 residues. Trimming pared 5 bases from V and 8 bases from J, leaving 15 bases between. The germline V gene has CDR1 SEHNR and CDR2 FQNEAQ (reference sequence). The CDR3 DNA is TGTGCCAGCAGCGTAGACGGCTTTAAGGGCTACACCTTC. It encodes CASSVDGFKGYTF. Variable domain in full (rest from reference TRBV7-9 and TRBJ1-2): DTGVSQNPRHKITKRGQNVTFRCDPISEHNRLYWYRQTLGQGPEFLTYFQNEAQLEKSRLLSDRFSAERPKGSFSTLEIQRTEQGDSAMYLCASSVDGFKGYTFGSGTRLTVV.

This clonotype was seen more than once but under ten times. The chain carries TRBV15 and TRBJ2-1; D not certain. V was shortened by 1 base and J by 9 bases, with 13 bases between the two germline ends. The CDR3 has 14 residues. CDR1 and CDR2 from the germline V gene are LNHNV and YYDKDF (reference sequence). The CDR3 loop reads CATSRVHSYGEQFF. The CDR3 nucleotides read TGTGCCACCAGCAGAGTGCATAGTTACGGTGAGCAGTTCTTC.

The chain uses TRBV5-1 and TRBJ2-3; 13 bases map to TRBD2. V lost 4 bases, J lost 4 bases, and 6 bases stayed unmatched. The germline V gene has CDR1 SGHRS and CDR2 YFSETQ. This CDR3 spans 16 amino acids. CDR3 DNA: TGCGCCAGCAGCCCTAGGACTAGCGGGAGTTCAGATACGCAGTATTTT. Translated, it gives CASSPRTSGSSDTQYF.

The chain employs TRBV24-1 and TRBJ2-7; D gene unclear. CDR1 and CDR2 from the germline V gene are KGHDR and SFDVKD. With 2 bases removed from V and 6 bases from J, the gap between germline ends came to 13 bases. The CDR3 spans 14 residues. The CDR3 DNA is TGTGCCACCAGTGATTCCCTGTCCGGTGGCGAGCAGTACTTC. It translates to CATSDSLSGGEQYF.

The chain recombines TRBV19 with TRBJ2-2; D might be TRBD2 (6 bases). The germline V gene has CDR1 LNHDA and CDR2 SQIVND (reference sequence). Trimming shortened V by 0 bases and J by 5 bases, and 16 bases separated the two germline ends. The CDR3 extends over 17 amino acids. CDR3 DNA sequence: TGTGCCAGTAGTATAGATCTCGGGGGACTTGGAACCGGGGAGCTGTTTTTT. This gives the protein CASSIDLGGLGTGELFF.

This chain connects TRBV7-9 to TRBJ2-7; 9 bases agree with TRBD2. Per the germline V gene, CDR1 is SEHNR and CDR2 is FQNEAQ (reference sequence). The CDR3 is made up of 12 amino acids. J gave up 7 bases and V 5 bases, and 3 bases lay outside the gene matches. CDR3 coding DNA: TGTGCCAGCAGCACTAGCGGGTGGGAGCAGTACTTC. Protein sequence: CASSTSGWEQYF.

This clonotype was detected a few times. The chain couples TRBV25-1 to TRBJ2-7; TRBD1 matches at 9 bases. Trimming at V came to 1 base and at J to 6 bases, leaving 10 bases not matched to a gene. Germline CDR1 and CDR2: MGHDK and SYGVNS. This CDR3 has 16 residues. CDR3 amino acids: CASSESWGTGPREQYF. The DNA of the CDR3 is TGTGCCAGCAGTGAATCGTGGGGGACAGGGCCTCGCGAGCAGTACTTC.

This clonotype showed up many times. The chain carries TRBV7-8 and TRBJ2-1; 7 bases map to TRBD1. The CDR3 consists of 14 residues. The germline V gene encodes CDR1 SGHVS and CDR2 FQNEAQ. With V trimmed by 8 bases and J by 3 bases, 7 bases remained unmatched. The CDR3 bases are TGTGCCAGCCTAAGACAGGGCATCTACAATGAGCAGTTCTTC. It is translated as CASLRQGIYNEQFF.

This clonotype was seen a handful of times. The chain joins TRBV29-1 to TRBJ2-5; D remains unclear. There are 12 residues in the CDR3. Trimming removed 4 bases at V and 3 bases at J, with 9 bases between. Per the germline V gene, CDR1 is SQVTM and CDR2 is ANQGSEA. The CDR3, as DNA: TGCAGCGTTGTAAGGGATGAAGAGACCCAGTACTTC. This encodes CSVVRDEETQYF.

This clonotype came up a few times. V usage is TRBV7-2 and J usage is TRBJ2-5, with D maybe TRBD2 (5 bases). CDR1 is SGHTA and CDR2 is FQGNSA in the germline V gene. The CDR3 has 16 residues. V lost 5 bases and J 2 bases, leaving 18 bases between the germline ends. The CDR3 here is CASSADGRVLQETQYF. The CDR3 nucleotides read TGTGCCAGCAGCGCCGACGGGCGGGTACTACAAGAGACCCAGTACTTC.

CDR3 region: CSVGNRAYGYTF. CDR3 in DNA: TGCAGCGTTGGTAACAGAGCTTATGGCTACACCTTC. The rearrangement joins TRBV29-1 to TRBJ1-2, with no clear D. This CDR3 comprises 12 residues. The ends were cut back, 4 bases at V and 5 bases at J, with 11 bases in the middle. In germline, CDR1 is SQVTM, CDR2 ANQGSEA.

This chain uses TRBV12-3 or TRBV12-4 with TRBJ2-2, with 9 bases aligning to TRBD1. J gave up 8 bases and V 4 bases, and 11 bases lay outside the gene matches. CDR3 length equals 16 residues. CDR3 in amino acids: CASSSGTGNARGELFF. The CDR3 coding sequence is TGTGCCAGCAGTTCGGGGACAGGGAACGCCCGGGGGGAGCTGTTTTTT.